This T cell receptor beta chain was sequenced in a study of blood T cells in healthy people across ages. A second PCR of 7 to 11 cycles used a sample-barcoded 5' primer and a J-beta primer mix. TCRdb reanalysed the 5' RACE reads using MiXCR and keeps one entry per CDR3 protein. This sample has more than 1,000,000 distinct CDR3 sequences; roughly 24% occur once, and the top ten carry approximately 0.75%. Regarding the study as a whole: Compared with aged donors, long-lived donors showed fewer expanded clones, suggesting selection.

There are 13 residues in the CDR3. The ends were cut back, 4 bases at V and 10 bases at J, with 14 bases in the middle. The germline V gene has CDR1 DFQATT and CDR2 SNEGSKA (reference sequence). Note on this clonotype: Its cognate antigen is unknown.

This same sample was also part of a study on T cells of mothers and their children. That source reports: Donors comprised a few healthy Caucasian mothers plus their six children. All extracted RNA went into cDNA synthesis, roughly 1.5 ug per 15 ul.

The clonotype originates from a girl aged 2-15 years in good health. The genes are TRBV20-1 and TRBJ1-6, with D tentatively TRBD1 (5 bases). What was sequenced was blood. CDR3 loop: CSATATVSSPLHF. The CDR3 coding sequence is TGCAGTGCTACCGCGACAGTTTCCTCACCCCTCCACTTT.